The 22 T cell receptor beta chains below were found in one sample sequenced in a study of T cell responses to AZD1222 COVID-19 vaccine. Sequenced by immunoSEQ multiplex PCR; TCRdb stores in-frame clones only, minus some. The sample consists of approximately 130,000 clones, roughly 88% of them appearing once. Here the sequenced sample was peripheral blood, taken on day 0 of AZD1222 vaccination. These receptors were obtained from an adult in good health.

This clone was counted a single time. The chain joins TRBV25-1 to TRBJ1-5; D gene unclear. Germline CDR1 reads MGHDK; CDR2 reads SYGVNS. V was shortened by 3 bases and J by 0 bases, with 6 bases between the two germline ends. This CDR3 comprises 14 residues. The CDR3 bases are TGTGCCAGCAGTGAGGGGTATAGCAATCAGCCCCAGCATTTT. This gives the protein CASSEGYSNQPQHF.

The V gene is TRBV11-2, the J gene TRBJ2-1; 11 positions agree with TRBD2. The CDR3 spans 16 residues. Germline V gene sequence: CDR1 SGHAT, CDR2 FQNNGV. The V gene end was trimmed by 1 base and the J gene end by 3 bases; junction bases not matched to a gene: 2. In DNA form, the CDR3 reads TGTGCCAGCAGCTTAGGGACTAGCGGGTACTACAATGAGCAGTTCTTC. Its translation: CASSLGTSGYYNEQFF. Supplemented by reference TRBV11-2 and TRBJ2-1, the full variable domain reads EAGVAQSPRYKIIEKRQSVAFWCNPISGHATLYWYQQILGQGPKLLIQFQNNGVVDDSQLPKDRFSAERLKGVDSTLKIQPAKLEDSAVYLCASSLGTSGYYNEQFFGPGTRLTVL.

The chain joins TRBV18 to TRBJ1-4; a possible D gene is TRBD1 (5 bases). V was clipped by 6 bases and J by 8 bases, with 22 bases between them. The CDR3 runs to 16 residues. Germline CDR1 and CDR2: KGHSH and LQKENI. CDR3 protein: CASSSELRGAREKLFF. CDR3 nucleotides: TGTGCCAGCTCCTCAGAGCTACGGGGCGCTCGGGAAAAACTGTTTTTT.

This chain joins TRBV27 and TRBJ2-7; D may be TRBD2 (5 bases). From germline, CDR1 is MNHEY and CDR2 SMNVEV (reference sequence). V was cut by 3 bases and J by 1 base, with 13 bases left in between. The length of the CDR3 is 15 residues. CDR3 amino acids: CASSFGLADSYEQYF. CDR3 DNA sequence: TGTGCCAGCAGTTTTGGTCTAGCCGATTCCTACGAGCAGTACTTC.

The rearrangement links TRBV2 to TRBJ1-1, with a weak D call TRBD1 (5 bases). The CDR3 contains 13 residues. Germline V gives CDR1 SNHLY, CDR2 FYNNEI. V lost 3 bases to trimming and J lost 9 bases, with 14 bases between them. CDR3 residues: CASSDEGSGQAFF. CDR3 DNA sequence: TGTGCCAGCAGTGATGAGGGGTCAGGACAAGCTTTCTTT.

The chain employs TRBV5-1 and TRBJ2-7; D tentatively reads TRBD1 or TRBD2 (6 bases each). This CDR3 has 15 amino acids. Trimming took off 5 bases at V and 5 bases at J, with 20 bases between the two ends. Germline V gives CDR1 SGHRS, CDR2 YFSETQ. The chain's CDR3 is CASRRESRGVDEQYF. Written as DNA, the CDR3 is TGCGCCAGCAGGCGAGAGTCTAGGGGGGTCGACGAGCAGTACTTC.

This sequence joins TRBV29-1 and TRBJ1-2, with D possibly matching TRBD1 (6 bases). The CDR3 loop spans 12 amino acids. CDR1 and CDR2 from the germline V gene are SQVTM and ANQGSEA. The V and J ends lost 4 bases and 4 bases respectively, with 10 bases between them. The CDR3 coding sequence is TGCAGCGTTGGACAGGACGGCTATGGCTACACCTTC. Translation: CSVGQDGYGYTF. Variable domain in full (rest from reference TRBV29-1 and TRBJ1-2): SAVISQKPSRDICQRGTSLTIQCQVDSQVTMMFWYRQQPGQSLTLIATANQGSEATYESGFVIDKFPISRPNLTFSTLTVSNMSPEDSSIYLCSVGQDGYGYTFGSGTRLTVV.

The rearrangement uses TRBV4-2 and TRBJ1-2; maybe TRBD1 (5 bases). V shed 5 bases and J shed 4 bases, with 17 bases lying between them. The CDR3 contains 15 residues. Germline loops: CDR1 LGHNA, CDR2 YNFKEQ. The CDR3 nucleotides read TGTGCCAGCAGCTCCATGACGGCCGGGGCCTATGGCTACACCTTC. It encodes CASSSMTAGAYGYTF.

This clone is a singleton in its sample. The chain is built from TRBV3-1 (or the pseudogene TRBV3-2) and TRBJ1-3, with D perhaps TRBD1 (5 bases). With 4 bases removed from V and 3 bases from J, the gap between germline ends came to 10 bases. The CDR3 length is 14 residues. Germline V CDR1 and CDR2: LGHDT, YNNKEL (reference sequence). The CDR3, as DNA: TGTGCCAGCAGCCCCGACAGTTATGGAAACACCATATATTTT. Protein product: CASSPDSYGNTIYF.

As for this clone: This sample includes further DNA sequences coding for the same CDR3. This rearrangement joins TRBV5-1 to TRBJ1-2; 9 bases match TRBD1. V lost 1 base to trimming and J lost 6 bases; unmatched junction nucleotides: 10. CDR1 and CDR2 from the germline V gene are SGHRS and YFSETQ. The CDR3 covers 16 residues. In DNA form, the CDR3 reads TGCGCCAGCAGCTTGCGGCCCGCAAGACAGGGGGATGGCTACACCTTC. As protein: CASSLRPARQGDGYTF.

This clone was found once. The chain links TRBV6-4 to TRBJ2-1; 8 nucleotides line up with TRBD2. The CDR3 covers 15 residues. V gave up 6 bases and J gave up 8 bases; unmatched junction bases: 12. Germline V gene lookup returns CDR1 MRHNA and CDR2 SNTAGT. Here the CDR3 reads CASSPGGGTADEQFF. For the CDR3, the DNA is TGTGCCAGCAGCCCCGGGGGGGGGACGGCGGATGAGCAGTTCTTC.

V and J are TRBV6-4 and TRBJ1-2, with D possibly TRBD1 on 6 matching bases. The CDR3 totals 16 residues. V was clipped by 2 bases and J by 8 bases, with 21 bases between them. Germline CDR1 MRHNA, CDR2 SNTAGT. CDR3 in amino acids: CASSDDPGQGLNGYTF. The CDR3 DNA sequence: TGTGCCAGCAGTGACGACCCTGGGCAGGGGCTTAACGGCTACACCTTC.

The rearrangement joins TRBV5-5 to TRBJ2-3; 10 nucleotides align to TRBD1. V lost 1 base, J lost 2 bases, and 10 bases stayed unmatched. Germline CDR1 is SGHKS and CDR2 is YYEKEE (reference sequence). This CDR3 has 18 amino acids. CDR3 residues: CASSLHSGTGAITDTQYF. The CDR3 DNA is TGTGCCAGCAGCTTGCATTCCGGGACAGGGGCTATCACAGATACGCAGTATTTT.

This chain links TRBV4-2 with TRBJ2-3; D not certain. The V gene's germline CDR1 is LGHNA and CDR2 YNFKEQ. The V and J ends lost 0 bases and 6 bases respectively, with 13 bases between them. This CDR3 is 15 amino acids long. CDR3: CASSQDLGVWDTQYF. The CDR3 DNA reads TGTGCCAGCAGCCAAGATTTGGGCGTGTGGGATACGCAGTATTTT.

The rearrangement links TRBV6-2 or TRBV6-3 to TRBJ2-5, with D tentatively TRBD2 (6 bases). The V gene's germline CDR1 is MNHEY and CDR2 SVGEGT. V was trimmed by 0 bases and J by 5 bases, leaving 13 bases between them. This CDR3 contains 15 residues. In nucleotides, the CDR3 is TGTGCCAGCAGTTACTCGGTCGAAGCGGGTGAGACCCAGTACTTC. It is translated as CASSYSVEAGETQYF.

The chain carries TRBV5-1 and TRBJ2-7, with 7 bases matching TRBD1. Germline V gene data show CDR1 as SGHRS and CDR2 as YFSETQ. The J segment lost 7 bases and the V segment lost 0 bases, leaving 13 bases of the junction unmatched. CDR3 size: 16 residues. Here the CDR3 reads CASSLAALQTGREQYF. CDR3 in DNA: TGCGCCAGCAGCTTGGCGGCCCTCCAGACAGGGAGAGAGCAGTACTTC.

This chain joins TRBV21-1 and TRBJ1-2; the table assigns TRBD1, which was not confirmed against the DNA. TRBV21-1 constitutes a pseudogene. The CDR3 covers 15 residues. DNA for the CDR3: TGTGCCAGTAGAGACGCAGGGGGAATTGGCTATGGCTACACCTTC. It translates to CASRDAGGIGYGYTF.

The chain recombines TRBV27 with TRBJ2-3, with TRBD2 matching 13 bases. J was trimmed by 10 bases and V by 6 bases; bases with no gene match: 10. The CDR3 contains 15 residues. CDR1 is MNHEY and CDR2 is SMNVEV in the germline V gene (reference sequence). The CDR3 nucleotides are TGTGCCAGCAGCCACGGGACTAGCGGGGCTGGGGCGCAGTATTTT. This encodes CASSHGTSGAGAQYF.

The chain recombines TRBV7-2 with TRBJ1-6; D may be TRBD1 (5 bases). V was cut by 5 bases and J by 6 bases, with 17 bases left in between. CDR3 length: 16 residues. Germline V lookup: CDR1 SGHTA, CDR2 FQGNSA. CDR3 sequence (DNA): TGTGCCAGCAGCCAAGCCCGGGGCTTAGGTAATTCACCCCTCCACTTT. Amino acid sequence: CASSQARGLGNSPLHF.

The chain combines TRBV5-8 with TRBJ1-5; 9 bases match TRBD1. Germline V gives CDR1 SGHTS, CDR2 YDEGEE. The CDR3 extends over 16 amino acids. Germline trimming cut 4 bases from V and 0 bases from J; bases unmatched to any gene: 5. CDR3: CASSPGTGFSNQPQHF. CDR3 nucleotide sequence: TGTGCCAGCAGCCCCGGGACAGGGTTTAGCAATCAGCCCCAGCATTTT.

The V and J genes are TRBV30 and TRBJ1-6; no clear D gene. The CDR3 spans 16 residues. V was clipped by 2 bases and J by 0 bases, with 11 bases between them. The germline gives CDR1 GTSNPN, CDR2 SVGIG (reference sequence). The CDR3 DNA is TGTGCCTGGAGTAGTCGTGGTTTCTCCTATAATTCACCCCTCCACTTT. Translated, it gives CAWSSRGFSYNSPLHF.

In DNA, the CDR3 is TGTGCCAGCACCCTTTTGTCCCCCATGGCCTACGAGCAGTACTTC. Encoded protein: CASTLLSPMAYEQYF. V usage is TRBV6-5 and J usage is TRBJ2-7; D unclear. V was trimmed by 7 bases and J by 2 bases, leaving 18 bases between them. The CDR3 runs 15 residues. Per germline, CDR1 MNHEY and CDR2 SVGAGI.